This TCR beta chain is drawn from a study of beta chain features in type 1 diabetes. Every isolated RNA sample was fully reverse transcribed, so sequencing captured expressed TCRB transcripts. Sequencing used immunoSEQ multiplex PCR; TCRdb keeps in-frame clones, though not all of them. The sample yields over 14,000 clones, roughly four fifths seen once. A note on this clone: The target antigen is unknown.

Study-level results: Type 1 diabetes patients had moderately but significantly shorter TCRB CDR3s in all four CD4+ subsets.

V lost 3 bases, J lost 8 bases, and 6 bases stayed unmatched. There are 15 residues in the CDR3. Germline loops: CDR1 SGHKS, CDR2 YYEKEE (reference sequence). This sequence was found in a woman younger than 35 with type 1 diabetes. Sequences were obtained from stem cell memory CD4+ T cells from blood. The chain employs TRBV5-5 and TRBJ1-5, with TRBD1 matching 12 bases. The CDR3 sequence: CASSYFGTGGKPQHF. In DNA, the CDR3 is TGTGCCAGCAGCTACTTTGGGACAGGGGGCAAGCCCCAGCATTTT.